This T cell receptor beta chain is drawn from a study of cytomegalovirus exposure and HLA in healthy donors. Details on this clone: Its target is unknown.

Libraries were prepared by immunoSEQ multiplex PCR; TCRdb keeps only in-frame clonotypes and omits some of them. The table lists roughly 260,000 clones, more than 75% of them singletons. Study-wide results and caveats: Reportedly, diagnosis of cytomegalovirus status by the classifier showed high specificity and sensitivity. The study recorded about 150 TCR beta chains that were cytomegalovirus-associated.

The CDR3 has 16 amino acids. V was clipped by 4 bases and J by 3 bases; unmatched bases: 12. Germline V gene sequence: CDR1 MGHRA, CDR2 YSYEKL. The TCR was taken from a young man in good health and CMV-seronegative. Source material: PBMCs. The chain couples TRBV4-1 to TRBJ2-7; 7 nucleotides match TRBD1. The CDR3 nucleotides are TGCGCCAGCAGCCTCCGCTCCGGGACAGTTTACTACGAGCAGTACTTC. It codes for CASSLRSGTVYYEQYF.